Following are 27 T cell receptor beta chains from one sample sequenced in a study of blood T cell repertoires in COVID-19. Measured with immunoSEQ multiplex PCR; TCRdb has only the in-frame clones, and not every one. In the table there are under 300,000 clones, about 89% of which are singletons. The specimen sequenced was PBMCs or T cells enriched from blood (not recorded which). These receptors all come from a man aged 40-49 years who had recovered from COVID-19.

The chain employs TRBV19 and TRBJ1-2, with TRBD1 as a possible D gene (6 bases). This CDR3 contains 15 residues. CDR1 and CDR2 (germline): LNHDA, SQIVND (reference sequence). The V end lost 3 bases, the J end lost 5 bases, and 16 bases lay between the germline ends. The CDR3 region is CASSIFSDRPYGYTF. CDR3 in DNA: TGTGCCAGTAGTATCTTCTCCGACAGGCCTTATGGCTACACCTTC.

The chain recombines TRBV10-3 with TRBJ1-1; 9 nucleotides line up with TRBD1. The CDR3 extends over 14 amino acids. Trimming removed 6 bases from V and 11 bases from J; junction bases left unmatched: 13. The germline V gene has CDR1 ENHRY and CDR2 SYGVKD. Here the CDR3 reads CAIRGTGRNLEAFF. In DNA, the CDR3 is TGTGCCATCAGGGGGACAGGGCGAAACTTAGAGGCTTTCTTT.

The chain uses TRBV9 and TRBJ1-3, with D unresolved. The CDR3 runs to 15 residues. Germline V gives CDR1 SGDLS, CDR2 YYNGEE. Trimming removed 4 bases from V and 1 base from J, with 12 bases in between. For the CDR3, the DNA is TGTGCCAGCAGCCCGACGCCAGGATCTGGAAACACCATATATTTT. Translated: CASSPTPGSGNTIYF.

The CDR3 is CASSPDSYGYTF. For the CDR3, the DNA is TGTGCCAGCAGTCCAGACAGCTATGGCTACACCTTC. The chain employs TRBV12-3 or TRBV12-4 and TRBJ1-2; TRBD1 might be the D (5 bases). This CDR3 spans 12 amino acids. Trimming shortened V by 5 bases and J by 4 bases, and 8 bases separated the two germline ends.

The table lists this clone with a count of one. The CDR3 bases are TGTGCCAGCAGCGTACTGGGACAGGACTATGGCTACACCTTC. It specifies CASSVLGQDYGYTF. The chain carries TRBV27 and TRBJ1-2, with TRBD1 matching 8 bases. Trimming removed 6 bases from V and 3 bases from J; junction bases left unmatched: 6. The CDR3 runs 14 residues. The germline V gene encodes CDR1 MNHEY and CDR2 SMNVEV (reference sequence).

This rearrangement joins TRBV4-1 to TRBJ2-1; D may be TRBD1 (6 bases). CDR1 is MGHRA and CDR2 is YSYEKL in the germline V gene. With 3 bases removed from V and 0 bases from J, the gap between germline ends came to 15 bases. The CDR3 is 17 residues long. CDR3 residues: CASSHRLGQNSYNEQFF. The CDR3 region has the DNA TGCGCCAGCAGCCACCGCCTCGGACAGAACTCCTACAATGAGCAGTTCTTC.

The chain combines TRBV7-8 with TRBJ2-3; 10 bases are shared with TRBD2. After removal of 1 base from V and 2 bases from J, the junction contained 3 bases not matched to a gene. There are 16 residues in the CDR3. Per the germline V gene, CDR1 is SGHVS and CDR2 is FQNEAQ. The CDR3, as DNA: TGTGCCAGCAGCTTAGGGACTAGCGGAACCACAGATACGCAGTATTTT. Its translation is CASSLGTSGTTDTQYF.

The chain recombines TRBV2 with TRBJ2-3, with 9 nucleotides matching TRBD1. Germline V gene lookup returns CDR1 SNHLY and CDR2 FYNNEI. The length of the CDR3 is 11 residues. V dropped 9 bases and J dropped 8; count of bases not matched to a gene: 3. CDR3 protein: CARQGAGTQYF. CDR3 DNA: TGTGCCAGACAGGGGGCGGGTACGCAGTATTTT.

The chain is built from TRBV3-1 (or the pseudogene TRBV3-2) and TRBJ2-5; D gene ambiguous. Trimming cost V 2 bases and J 4 bases, with 5 bases left between them. The length of the CDR3 is 12 residues. From germline, CDR1 is LGHDT and CDR2 YNNKEL (reference sequence). The CDR3 region is CASSQSSETQYF. CDR3 sequence (DNA): TGTGCCAGCAGCCAATCATCAGAGACCCAGTACTTC.

This sequence joins TRBV3-1 (or the pseudogene TRBV3-2) and TRBJ2-4; D is possibly TRBD1 (6 bases). CDR1 is LGHDT, CDR2 YNNKEL, per germline (reference sequence). The length of the CDR3 is 17 residues. The V end lost 0 bases, the J end lost 8 bases, and 20 bases lay between the germline ends. The CDR3 bases are TGTGCCAGCAGCCAAGAGGTTGGTATACAGGGCTTGGACATTCAGTACTTC. The encoded protein is CASSQEVGIQGLDIQYF.

CDR3 protein: CASSQVYLPGQGNYGYTF. In DNA form, the CDR3 reads TGCGCCAGCAGCCAAGTCTACCTGCCGGGACAGGGAAACTATGGCTACACCTTC. This chain links TRBV5-1 with TRBJ1-2; 9 nucleotides match TRBD1. The CDR3 is made up of 18 amino acids. Trimming at V came to 4 bases and at J to 2 bases, leaving 15 bases not matched to a gene. Germline CDR1 and CDR2: SGHRS and YFSETQ.

In DNA form, the CDR3 reads TGTGCCAGCAGCTCCCCCCCTGGGACACCCAACACCGGGGAGCTGTTTTTT. Residues: CASSSPPGTPNTGELFF. The rearrangement links TRBV7-9 to TRBJ2-2; a weak D match, TRBD1 (6 bases). The CDR3 sequence is 17 residues long. V lost 4 bases and J lost 2, with 17 bases in between. CDR1 is SEHNR and CDR2 is FQNEAQ in the germline V gene (reference sequence). Filled out from reference TRBV7-9 and TRBJ2-2, the complete variable domain reads DTGVSQNPRHKITKRGQNVTFRCDPISEHNRLYWYRQTLGQGPEFLTYFQNEAQLEKSRLLSDRFSAERPKGSFSTLEIQRTEQGDSAMYLCASSSPPGTPNTGELFFGEGSRLTVL.

As to this clone: This clone may be a read error of a much larger clone one base away. Here the CDR3 DNA reads TGTGCCAGCAGCTTACAGGTGAACACTGAAGCTTTCTTT. It codes for CASSLQVNTEAFF. The V gene is TRBV7-2, the J gene TRBJ1-1; D gene ambiguous. The CDR3 runs 13 residues. V was cut by 2 bases and J by 0 bases, with 4 bases left in between. The germline CDR1 and CDR2 sequences are SGHTA and FQGNSA.

This sequence joins TRBV19 and TRBJ2-1; 8 nucleotides align to TRBD2. This CDR3 spans 18 amino acids. Per the germline V gene, CDR1 is LNHDA and CDR2 is SQIVND (reference sequence). J gave up 4 bases and V 4 bases, and 15 bases lay outside the gene matches. CDR3 sequence reads: CASSNPYAKAGVYNEQFF. In nucleotides, the CDR3 is TGTGCCAGTAGTAACCCCTATGCCAAAGCGGGAGTTTACAATGAGCAGTTCTTC.

The J gene is TRBJ2-3, the V gene TRBV7-9, with TRBD2 matching over 9 bases. Germline V gene sequence: CDR1 SEHNR, CDR2 FQNEAQ (reference sequence). V was pared by 2 bases and J by 3 bases, with 3 bases of the junction left unmatched. The CDR3 runs to 15 residues. CDR3 in DNA: TGTGCCAGCAGCTTAACGCGGGAGGGGACAGATACGCAGTATTTT. Its translation is CASSLTREGTDTQYF.

V gene TRBV12-3 or TRBV12-4 combines with J gene TRBJ1-2; possible D gene TRBD1, 5 bases. Trimming cost V 5 bases and J 4 bases, with 8 bases left between them. This CDR3 region has 12 residues. CDR3 sequence reads: CASSQGPYGYTF. CDR3 DNA: TGTGCCAGCAGTCAGGGTCCCTATGGCTACACCTTC.

This chain joins TRBV7-9 and TRBJ2-7, with D perhaps matching TRBD2 (6 bases). From germline, CDR1 is SEHNR and CDR2 FQNEAQ (reference sequence). This CDR3 region has 15 residues. Trimming removed 3 bases from V and 5 bases from J, with 17 bases in between. CDR3 protein: CASSLIGTSSNEQYF. DNA for the CDR3: TGTGCCAGCAGCTTGATAGGAACTAGCTCGAACGAGCAGTACTTC. The full variable domain, in which reference TRBV7-9 and TRBJ2-7 provide the parts outside the CDR3, is DTGVSQNPRHKITKRGQNVTFRCDPISEHNRLYWYRQTLGQGPEFLTYFQNEAQLEKSRLLSDRFSAERPKGSFSTLEIQRTEQGDSAMYLCASSLIGTSSNEQYFGPGTRLTVT.

This clone came up once. The chain has TRBV5-1 and TRBJ2-7, with 7 bases that match TRBD1. Germline CDR1 SGHRS, CDR2 YFSETQ. The V gene end was trimmed by 2 bases and the J gene end by 3 bases; junction bases not matched to a gene: 8. The CDR3 loop spans 15 amino acids. This CDR3 reads CASSFSGTDIYEQYF. DNA of the CDR3: TGCGCCAGCAGCTTCTCCGGGACAGATATCTACGAGCAGTACTTC.

CDR3: CASSQEEGFQPQHF. The DNA of the CDR3 is TGCGCCAGCAGCCAAGAGGAGGGTTTTCAGCCCCAGCATTTT. V is TRBV4-1 and J is TRBJ1-5; D is uncertain. This CDR3 spans 14 amino acids. Germline CDR1 reads MGHRA; CDR2 reads YSYEKL. V was pared by 0 bases and J by 6 bases, with 9 bases between.

This clone came up once. The chain couples TRBV5-1 to TRBJ2-5; D is perhaps TRBD1 (5 bases). This CDR3 has 15 residues. V lost 5 bases, J lost 2 bases, and 16 bases lay in between. CDR1 and CDR2 from the germline V gene are SGHRS and YFSETQ. The CDR3, as DNA: TGCGCCAGCAGTCCGGCTGTAGGGGCACAAGAGACCCAGTACTTC. Its translation: CASSPAVGAQETQYF.

This clone was seen only once. V is TRBV4-1 and J is TRBJ1-2, with a tentative D call TRBD1 (6 bases). The CDR3 loop spans 14 amino acids. The germline V gene has CDR1 MGHRA and CDR2 YSYEKL. Trimming took off 2 bases at V and 13 bases at J, with 20 bases between the two ends. The CDR3 loop is CASSQTGSVPGPTF. The DNA of the CDR3 is TGCGCCAGCAGCCAAACAGGGAGTGTACCCGGCCCCACCTTC.

The rearrangement joins TRBV21-1 to TRBJ1-6. TRBV21-1 is marked as a pseudogene. This CDR3 has 16 amino acids. The CDR3 coding sequence is TGTGCCAGCAGCAACTACAGACTAGAATCCAATTCGCCCCTCCACTTT. Translated: CASSNYRLESNSPLHF.

Turning to this clone: An end of the junction differs from the germline gene, which may be a read error. The genes are TRBV19 and TRBJ2-7; 9 nucleotides align to TRBD1. The CDR3 loop spans 16 amino acids. Germline CDR1 is LNHDA and CDR2 is SQIVND (reference sequence). The CDR3 sequence: CANSDLRTGEVSEQYF. CDR3 nucleotide sequence: TGTGCCAATAGTGATCTACGGACAGGGGAAGTAAGCGAGCAGTACTTC.

The CDR3 here is CASGLGGDTEAFF. The CDR3 region has the DNA TGTGCTAGTGGTTTGGGGGGGGACACTGAAGCTTTCTTT. The chain employs TRBV12-5 and TRBJ1-1; a weak D match, TRBD1 (5 bases). V was cut by 1 base and J by 3 bases, with 6 bases left in between. This CDR3 is built from 13 residues. Germline lookup yields CDR1 LGHNT and CDR2 FRNRAP.

The chain carries TRBV18 and TRBJ2-2; tentatively, D is TRBD2 (5 bases). CDR1 is KGHSH and CDR2 is LQKENI in the germline V gene. The CDR3 sequence is 15 residues long. V lost 3 bases and J 5 bases, leaving 13 bases between the germline ends. The chain's CDR3 is CASSPDIGRTGELFF. The CDR3 DNA follows: TGTGCCAGCTCACCCGATATTGGGAGAACCGGGGAGCTGTTTTTT.

This chain joins TRBV6-5 and TRBJ2-1, with 14 bases aligning to TRBD2. Germline V CDR1 and CDR2: MNHEY, SVGAGI. V shed 8 bases and J 8 bases; nucleotides not matched to a gene: 5. This CDR3 is 14 amino acids long. CDR3 nucleotides: TGTGCCAGCGCGACTAGCGGGGGGGCGGATGAGCAGTTCTTC. This encodes CASATSGGADEQFF.

V gene TRBV5-8 combines with J gene TRBJ2-1, with D perhaps matching TRBD2 (6 bases). V shed 0 bases and J shed 0 bases, with 7 bases lying between them. Germline CDR1 reads SGHTS; CDR2 reads YDEGEE. CDR3 size: 15 residues. CDR3 sequence (DNA): TGTGCCAGCAGCTTGGACGGGAGCTCCTACAATGAGCAGTTCTTC. Residues: CASSLDGSSYNEQFF.